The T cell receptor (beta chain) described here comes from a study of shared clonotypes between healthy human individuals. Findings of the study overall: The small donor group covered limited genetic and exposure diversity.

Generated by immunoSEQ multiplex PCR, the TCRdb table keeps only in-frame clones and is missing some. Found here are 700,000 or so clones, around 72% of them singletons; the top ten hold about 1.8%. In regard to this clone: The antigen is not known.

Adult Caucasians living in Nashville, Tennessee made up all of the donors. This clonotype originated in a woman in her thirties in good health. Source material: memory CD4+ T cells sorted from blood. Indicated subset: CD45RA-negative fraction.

Here the CDR3 DNA reads TGCGCCAGCAGTGAGCGACTAGCGGGACCCCCCGGGCAGTACTTC. Translating gives CASSERLAGPPGQYF. The rearrangement joins TRBV10-2 to TRBJ2-7, with 11 bases that match TRBD2. Germline loops: CDR1 WSHSY, CDR2 SAAADI. After removal of 2 bases from V and 9 bases from J, the junction contained 9 bases not matched to a gene. The CDR3 runs 15 residues.